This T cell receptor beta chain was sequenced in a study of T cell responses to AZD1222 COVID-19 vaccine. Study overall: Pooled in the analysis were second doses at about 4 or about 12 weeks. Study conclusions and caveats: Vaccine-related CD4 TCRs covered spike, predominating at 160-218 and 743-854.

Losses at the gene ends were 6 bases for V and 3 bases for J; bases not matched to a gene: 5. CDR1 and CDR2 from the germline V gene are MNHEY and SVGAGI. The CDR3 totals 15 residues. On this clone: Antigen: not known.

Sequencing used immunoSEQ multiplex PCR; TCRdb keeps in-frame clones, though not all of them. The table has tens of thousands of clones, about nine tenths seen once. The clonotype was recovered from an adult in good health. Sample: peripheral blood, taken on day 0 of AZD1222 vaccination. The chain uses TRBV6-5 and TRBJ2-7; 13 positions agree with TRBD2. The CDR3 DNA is TGTGCCAGCAGACTAGCGGGAGGGGAATTCTACGAGCAGTACTTC. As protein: CASRLAGGEFYEQYF.